The entry below describes one TCR beta chain. Antigen specificity is unknown. This entry is derived from a study of T cells in localized non-small cell lung cancer. Losses at the gene ends were 5 bases for V and 5 bases for J; bases not matched to a gene: 1. Germline V gives CDR1 SNHLY, CDR2 FYNNEI. The CDR3 is 13 amino acids. Whole-study results and caveats: Adjacent lung held a median approximately 50 of the top 100 tumor clones. Multi-region tumor sequencing was not done, so intratumor heterogeneity could not be excluded.

Assay used: immunoSEQ multiplex PCR; TCRdb lists only in-frame clones, some missing. Among about 31,000 clones listed, roughly 87% were seen once. Material: peripheral blood, obtained before any cancer treatment. V usage is TRBV2 and J usage is TRBJ1-5, with 9 bases lining up with TRBD1. This sequence originates from a woman aged 40-75 years with stage I lung adenocarcinoma. CDR3 sequence: CASSWTGDQPQHF. The CDR3 DNA is TGTGCCAGCAGTTGGACAGGGGATCAGCCCCAGCATTTT.